The next 10 T cell receptor beta chains were all read from a single sample in a study of shared clonotypes between healthy human individuals. Profiling relied on immunoSEQ multiplex PCR, and the TCRdb table lists in-frame clones only, not all of them. There are about 600,000 clones in the sample; 97% occur only once, and 0.045% to 0.06% lies in the top ten. What was sequenced was naive CD4+ T cells sorted from blood. Stated subset: CD45RA+ positively selected. The source is a woman in her 30s in good health.

This clone has a single count. The chain employs TRBV10-3 and TRBJ2-3; 9 nucleotides match TRBD1. Trimming at V came to 3 bases and at J to 11 bases, leaving 12 bases not matched to a gene. This CDR3 comprises 15 residues. The germline CDR1 and CDR2 sequences are ENHRY and SYGVKD. DNA for the CDR3: TGTGCCATCAGTGAAAGGGACAGGGACGGTACGGTGCAGTATTTT. It codes for CAISERDRDGTVQYF.

CDR3 loop: CASSYRVSPMNTEAFF. In DNA form, the CDR3 reads TGTGCCAGCAGTTACAGGGTTAGCCCCATGAACACTGAAGCTTTCTTT. This sequence joins TRBV6-5 and TRBJ1-1, with D hard to call. V shed 2 bases and J shed 0 bases, with 13 bases lying between them. Germline CDR1 MNHEY, CDR2 SVGAGI. The CDR3 is 16 amino acids.

V usage is TRBV5-6 and J usage is TRBJ2-1, with 12 bases fitting TRBD2. The CDR3 covers 19 residues. The germline V gene encodes CDR1 SGHDT and CDR2 YYEEEE. Trimming took 4 bases from V and 6 from J; bases not matched to a gene: 17. CDR3: CASSGSLAGGLLRRNEQFF. CDR3 nucleotides: TGTGCCAGCAGCGGAAGTCTAGCGGGAGGGCTATTAAGACGCAATGAGCAGTTCTTC.

Comment on this clone: This sample includes further DNA sequences coding for the same CDR3. The V gene is TRBV28, the J gene TRBJ2-7; 8 bases are a match to TRBD1. V dropped 2 bases and J dropped 2; count of bases not matched to a gene: 2. From germline, CDR1 is MDHEN and CDR2 SYDVKM. The CDR3 consists of 14 residues. The CDR3 is CASSLPQGAYEQYF. DNA of the CDR3: TGTGCCAGCAGTTTACCACAGGGGGCCTACGAGCAGTACTTC.

The chain combines TRBV6-5 with TRBJ2-2; D unresolved. This CDR3 comprises 14 residues. CDR1 is MNHEY, CDR2 SVGAGI, per germline. V lost 7 bases and J 2 bases, leaving 11 bases between the germline ends. The CDR3 protein is CASNPGLNTGELFF. In DNA form, the CDR3 reads TGTGCCAGCAATCCGGGCCTAAACACCGGGGAGCTGTTTTTT.

The V call is TRBV18, the J call TRBJ1-1; D call uncertain. Germline CDR1 reads KGHSH; CDR2 reads LQKENI. The CDR3 runs 13 residues. With 5 bases removed from V and 0 bases from J, the gap between germline ends came to 7 bases. This CDR3 reads CASSGDLNTEAFF. The CDR3 nucleotides read TGTGCCAGCTCAGGCGATTTGAACACTGAAGCTTTCTTT.

The V gene is TRBV28, the J gene TRBJ1-3; D not resolved. The CDR3 is made up of 15 amino acids. Trimming shortened V by 1 base and J by 0 bases, and 7 bases separated the two germline ends. Germline assignment: CDR1 MDHEN and CDR2 SYDVKM. CDR3 nucleotides: TGTGCCAGCAGTTTATCCAGCCACTCTGGAAACACCATATATTTT. Translating gives CASSLSSHSGNTIYF.

The chain uses TRBV5-1 and TRBJ2-3; D not resolved. The germline V gene encodes CDR1 SGHRS and CDR2 YFSETQ. This CDR3 comprises 12 residues. V lost 2 bases and J lost 6, with 7 bases in between. The CDR3 protein is CASSLQIDTQYF. CDR3 sequence (DNA): TGCGCCAGCAGCTTACAGATCGATACGCAGTATTTT.

This clone has only one observation. The chain's CDR3 is CASSKEVGTGVGANVLTF. For the CDR3, the DNA is TGTGCCAGCAGCAAAGAGGTGGGGACAGGGGTTGGGGCCAACGTCCTGACTTTC. The rearrangement links TRBV7-9 to TRBJ2-6; 10 bases align to TRBD1. Trimming cost V 5 bases and J 3 bases; bases outside gene matches: 10. This CDR3 is built from 18 residues. CDR1 is SEHNR and CDR2 is FQNEAQ in the germline V gene (reference sequence).

The rearrangement uses TRBV6-5 and TRBJ1-2; no definite D call. CDR3 length: 14 residues. Germline V gene lookup returns CDR1 MNHEY and CDR2 SVGAGI. V lost 6 bases to trimming and J lost 3 bases, with 14 bases between them. The CDR3 loop reads CASSANPRDYGYTF. The CDR3 DNA reads as TGTGCCAGCAGCGCGAACCCCCGAGACTATGGCTACACCTTC.